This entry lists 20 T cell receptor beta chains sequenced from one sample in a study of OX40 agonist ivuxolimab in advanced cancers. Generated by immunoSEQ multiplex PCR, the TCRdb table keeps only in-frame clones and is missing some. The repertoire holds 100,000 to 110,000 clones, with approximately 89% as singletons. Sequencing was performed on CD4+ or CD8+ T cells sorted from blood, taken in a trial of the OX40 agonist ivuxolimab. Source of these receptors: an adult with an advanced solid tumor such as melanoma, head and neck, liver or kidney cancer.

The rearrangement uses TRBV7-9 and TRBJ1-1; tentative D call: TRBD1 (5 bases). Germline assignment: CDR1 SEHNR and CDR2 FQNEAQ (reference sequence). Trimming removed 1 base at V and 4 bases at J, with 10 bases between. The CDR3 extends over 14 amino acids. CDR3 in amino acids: CASSLGTHFTEAFF. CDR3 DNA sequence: TGTGCCAGCAGCTTAGGGACACATTTCACTGAAGCTTTCTTT. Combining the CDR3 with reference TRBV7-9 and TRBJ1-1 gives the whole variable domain DTGVSQNPRHKITKRGQNVTFRCDPISEHNRLYWYRQTLGQGPEFLTYFQNEAQLEKSRLLSDRFSAERPKGSFSTLEIQRTEQGDSAMYLCASSLGTHFTEAFFGQGTRLTVV.

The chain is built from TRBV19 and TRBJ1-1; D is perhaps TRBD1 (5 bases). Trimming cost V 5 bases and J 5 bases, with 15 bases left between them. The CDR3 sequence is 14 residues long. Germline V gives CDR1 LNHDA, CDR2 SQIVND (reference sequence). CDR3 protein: CASSFHSGGTEAFF. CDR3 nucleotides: TGTGCCAGTAGTTTCCACAGCGGGGGGACTGAAGCTTTCTTT.

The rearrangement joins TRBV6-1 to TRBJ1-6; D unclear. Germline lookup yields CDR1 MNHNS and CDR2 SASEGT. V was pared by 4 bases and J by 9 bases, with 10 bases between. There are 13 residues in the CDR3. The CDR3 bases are TGTGCCAGCAGTGGAAAAGCCGCTTCACCCCTCCACTTT. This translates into CASSGKAASPLHF.

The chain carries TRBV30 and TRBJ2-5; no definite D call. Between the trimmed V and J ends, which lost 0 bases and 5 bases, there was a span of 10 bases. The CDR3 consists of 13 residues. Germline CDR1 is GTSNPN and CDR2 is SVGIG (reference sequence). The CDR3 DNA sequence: TGTGCCTGGAGTGTACGGCCGGCCGAGACCCAGTACTTC. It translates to CAWSVRPAETQYF.

The CDR3 region has the DNA TGTGCCAGTAGTATGGGAGGGGTCAATCCAGGCTACGAGCAGTACTTC. Amino acid sequence: CASSMGGVNPGYEQYF. J is TRBJ2-7 and V is TRBV19; TRBD2 agrees at 7 bases. CDR1 LNHDA and CDR2 SQIVND come from the germline V gene (reference sequence). V lost 3 bases to trimming and J lost 3 bases; unmatched junction nucleotides: 11. The CDR3 has 16 amino acids.

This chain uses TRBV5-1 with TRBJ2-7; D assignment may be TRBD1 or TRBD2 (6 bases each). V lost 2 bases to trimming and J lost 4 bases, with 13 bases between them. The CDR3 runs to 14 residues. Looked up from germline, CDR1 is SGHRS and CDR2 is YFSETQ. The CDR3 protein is CASSFEGGSYEQYF. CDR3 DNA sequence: TGCGCCAGCAGCTTTGAGGGGGGCTCATACGAGCAGTACTTC.

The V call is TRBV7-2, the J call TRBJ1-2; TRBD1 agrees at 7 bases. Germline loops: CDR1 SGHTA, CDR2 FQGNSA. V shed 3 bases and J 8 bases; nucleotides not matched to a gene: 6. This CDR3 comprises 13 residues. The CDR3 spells CASSLVAGGGYTF. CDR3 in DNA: TGTGCCAGCAGCTTGGTCGCAGGGGGGGGCTACACCTTC.

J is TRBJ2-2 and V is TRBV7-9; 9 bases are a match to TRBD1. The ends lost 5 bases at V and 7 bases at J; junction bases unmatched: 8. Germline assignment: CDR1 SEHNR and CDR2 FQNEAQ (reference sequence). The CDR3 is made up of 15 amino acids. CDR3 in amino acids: CASSPRADRGGELFF. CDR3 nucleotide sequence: TGTGCCAGCAGCCCCCGCGCGGACAGGGGCGGGGAGCTGTTTTTT.

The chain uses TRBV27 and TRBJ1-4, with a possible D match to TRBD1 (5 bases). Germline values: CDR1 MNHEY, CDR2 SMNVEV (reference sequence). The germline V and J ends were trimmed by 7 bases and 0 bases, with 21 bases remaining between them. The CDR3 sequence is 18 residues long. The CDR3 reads CASKSYRRGGATNEKLFF. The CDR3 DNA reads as TGTGCCAGCAAATCGTACCGGCGCGGGGGGGCAACTAATGAAAAACTGTTTTTT.

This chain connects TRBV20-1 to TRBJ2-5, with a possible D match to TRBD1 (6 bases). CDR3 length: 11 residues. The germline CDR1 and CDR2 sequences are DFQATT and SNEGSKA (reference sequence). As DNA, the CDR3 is TGCGCCTACAGGGTTGTGGAGACCCAGTACTTC. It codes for CAYRVVETQYF.

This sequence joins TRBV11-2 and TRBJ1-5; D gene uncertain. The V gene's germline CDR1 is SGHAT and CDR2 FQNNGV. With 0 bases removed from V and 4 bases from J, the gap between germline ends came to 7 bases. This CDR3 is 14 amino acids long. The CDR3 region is CASSLDRPNQPQHF. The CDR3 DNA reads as TGTGCCAGCAGCTTAGATCGACCTAATCAGCCCCAGCATTTT.

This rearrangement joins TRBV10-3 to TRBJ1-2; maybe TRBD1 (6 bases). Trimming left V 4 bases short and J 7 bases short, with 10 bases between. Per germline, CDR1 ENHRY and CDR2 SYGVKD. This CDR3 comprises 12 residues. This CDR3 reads CAISANRVGYTF. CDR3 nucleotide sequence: TGTGCCATCAGTGCTAACAGGGTTGGCTACACCTTC.

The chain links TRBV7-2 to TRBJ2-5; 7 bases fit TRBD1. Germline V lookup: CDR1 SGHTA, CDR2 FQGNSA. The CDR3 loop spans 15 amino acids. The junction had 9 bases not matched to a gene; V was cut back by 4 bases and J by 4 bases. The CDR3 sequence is CASSSDPGQRETQYF. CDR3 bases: TGTGCCAGCAGCTCCGACCCGGGACAGCGAGAGACCCAGTACTTC.

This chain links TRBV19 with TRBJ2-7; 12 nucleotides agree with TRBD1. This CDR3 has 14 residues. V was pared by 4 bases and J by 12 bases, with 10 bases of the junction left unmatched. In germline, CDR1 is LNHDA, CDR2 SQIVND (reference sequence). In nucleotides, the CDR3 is TGTGCCAGTAGTACAGCGGGACAGGGGGCTGTGTGGTACTTC. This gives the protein CASSTAGQGAVWYF.

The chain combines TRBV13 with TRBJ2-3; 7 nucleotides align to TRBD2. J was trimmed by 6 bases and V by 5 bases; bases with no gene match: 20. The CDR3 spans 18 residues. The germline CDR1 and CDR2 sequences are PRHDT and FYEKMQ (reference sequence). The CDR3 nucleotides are TGTGCCAGCAGCCTCCCCCAGGGTAGCGGGTCGACCGGGGATACGCAGTATTTT. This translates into CASSLPQGSGSTGDTQYF.

CDR3 in amino acids: CASRNTGWNTGELFF. The CDR3 bases are TGTGCCAGCAGGAATACAGGGTGGAACACCGGGGAGCTGTTTTTT. The rearrangement joins TRBV6-5 to TRBJ2-2; tentatively, D is TRBD1 (6 bases). The CDR3 sequence is 15 residues long. Germline V CDR1 and CDR2: MNHEY, SVGAGI. V lost 6 bases to trimming and J lost 1 base, with 12 bases between them.

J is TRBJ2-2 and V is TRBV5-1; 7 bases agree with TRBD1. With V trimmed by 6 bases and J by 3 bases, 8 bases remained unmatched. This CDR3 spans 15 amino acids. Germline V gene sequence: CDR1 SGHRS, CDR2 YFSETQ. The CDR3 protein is CASTSGTDYTGELFF. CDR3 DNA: TGCGCCAGCACATCCGGGACAGACTACACCGGGGAGCTGTTTTTT.

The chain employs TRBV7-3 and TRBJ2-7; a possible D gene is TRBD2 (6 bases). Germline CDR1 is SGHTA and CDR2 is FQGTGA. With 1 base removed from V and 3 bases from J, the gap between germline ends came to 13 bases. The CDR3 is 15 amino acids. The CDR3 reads CASSLIGRDLYEQYF. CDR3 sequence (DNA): TGTGCCAGCAGCTTAATTGGGCGGGACCTCTACGAGCAGTACTTC.

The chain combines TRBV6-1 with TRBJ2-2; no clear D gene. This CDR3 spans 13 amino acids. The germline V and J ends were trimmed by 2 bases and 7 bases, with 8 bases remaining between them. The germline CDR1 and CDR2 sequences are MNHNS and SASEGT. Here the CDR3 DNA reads TGTGCCAGCAGTGAAAGGGTTAACGGGGAGCTGTTTTTT. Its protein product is CASSERVNGELFF.

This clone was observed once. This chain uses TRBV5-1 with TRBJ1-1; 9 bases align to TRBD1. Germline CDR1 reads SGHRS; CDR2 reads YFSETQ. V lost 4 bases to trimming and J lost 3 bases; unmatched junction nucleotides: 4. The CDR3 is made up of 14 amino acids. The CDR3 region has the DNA TGCGCCAGCAGCCATGGACAGGGGTACACTGAAGCTTTCTTT. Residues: CASSHGQGYTEAFF.